This T cell receptor beta chain comes out of a study of control samples from healthy donors and cancer patients. The data were produced by immunoSEQ multiplex PCR, yet TCRdb's version contains in-frame clones alone and is incomplete. Listed are 150,000 to 200,000 clones; around 2% falls within the top ten. Germline lookup yields CDR1 MDHEN and CDR2 SYDVKM. The CDR3 covers 14 residues. Trimming stripped 4 bases from V and 4 bases from J, with 13 bases between. The chain is built from TRBV28 and TRBJ1-2; weak D call: TRBD1 (5 bases). The TCR originated in a woman in her twenties or thirties in good health. The sequenced material came from blood. In DNA form, the CDR3 reads TGTGCCAGCAGTTCCGACAGAGCGCTCTATGGCTACACCTTC. Amino acids: CASSSDRALYGYTF.